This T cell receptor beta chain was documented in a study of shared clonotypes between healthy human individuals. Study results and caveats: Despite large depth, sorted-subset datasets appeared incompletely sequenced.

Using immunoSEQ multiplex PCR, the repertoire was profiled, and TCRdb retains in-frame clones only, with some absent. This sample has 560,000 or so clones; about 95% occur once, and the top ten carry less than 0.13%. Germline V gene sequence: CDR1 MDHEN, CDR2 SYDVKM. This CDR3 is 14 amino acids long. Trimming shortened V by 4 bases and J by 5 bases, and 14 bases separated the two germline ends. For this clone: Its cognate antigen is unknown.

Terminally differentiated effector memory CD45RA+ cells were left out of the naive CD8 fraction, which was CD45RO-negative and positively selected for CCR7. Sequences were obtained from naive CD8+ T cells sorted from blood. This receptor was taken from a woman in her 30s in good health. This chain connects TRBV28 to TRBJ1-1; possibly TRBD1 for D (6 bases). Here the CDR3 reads CASSSRGARTEAFF. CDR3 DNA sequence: TGTGCCAGCAGTTCACGGGGGGCGAGAACTGAAGCTTTCTTT.